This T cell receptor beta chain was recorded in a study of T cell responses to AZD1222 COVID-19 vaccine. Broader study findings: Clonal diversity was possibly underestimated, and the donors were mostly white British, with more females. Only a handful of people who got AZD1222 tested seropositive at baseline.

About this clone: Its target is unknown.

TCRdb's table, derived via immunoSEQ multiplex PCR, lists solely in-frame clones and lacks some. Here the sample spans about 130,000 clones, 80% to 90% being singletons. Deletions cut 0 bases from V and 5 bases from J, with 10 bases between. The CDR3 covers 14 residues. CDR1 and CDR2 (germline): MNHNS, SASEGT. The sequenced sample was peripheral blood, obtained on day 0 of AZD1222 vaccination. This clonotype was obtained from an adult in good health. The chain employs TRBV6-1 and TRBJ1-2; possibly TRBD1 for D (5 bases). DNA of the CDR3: TGTGCCAGCAGTGAAGCGCTCGGGGGTTATGGCTACACCTTC. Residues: CASSEALGGYGYTF.